The clone carrying this TCR beta chain has ten or more counts. Its matching antigen is unknown. Using quantitative 5'-RACE with molecular barcodes, the authors made TCR beta libraries. TCRdb re-called the 5' RACE reads through MiXCR, storing one row per CDR3 protein. Of around 300,000 distinct CDR3 sequences listed, around a tenth are singletons. This sample stems from a study of CD8 T cells in ankylosing spondylitis. V dropped 0 bases and J dropped 0 bases, with 4 bases sitting between them. The CDR3 contains 13 residues. Germline V CDR1 and CDR2: SGHRS, YFSETQ. Study findings and constraints: Characteristic, it appeared, of ankylosing spondylitis blood was a TCR beta motif of eight highly homologous variants. Earlier reports found some motif variants in synovial fluid and blood in reactive arthritis.

V and J are TRBV5-1 and TRBJ2-7; D remains unclear. The TCR was taken from a female donor with ankylosing spondylitis or in good health (not recorded which). The source material was blood, either unsorted or a sorted T cell fraction (not recorded which). The CDR3: CASSLDYSYEQYF. The CDR3 DNA reads as TGCGCCAGCAGCTTGGACTACTCCTACGAGCAGTACTTC.